The 13 T cell receptor beta chains below all came from one sample that was sequenced in a study of T cell repertoires in cytomegalovirus infection. A single record per CDR3 protein comes from TCRdb applying MiXCR to the reads. The sample shows under 95,000 distinct CDR3 sequences, 45% to 55% of them seen only once. The antigens of these receptors remain unknown. This specimen was CD8+ T cells from cultured PBMCs, taken from culture after CMV antigen stimulation. All receptors come from a human donor in good health (CMV status not recorded). Some clones in this sample may be carry-over from other donors' samples.

There are a few counts of this clonotype. The V and J genes are TRBV7-3 and TRBJ2-1; the D is unclear. Trimming removed 5 bases at V and 5 bases at J, with 16 bases between. The CDR3 is 15 amino acids. The germline V gene has CDR1 SGHTA and CDR2 FQGTGA. The chain's CDR3 is CASSPVGPWNNEQFF. The CDR3 DNA reads as TGTGCCAGCAGCCCCGTGGGCCCCTGGAACAATGAGCAGTTCTTC.

The chain combines TRBV7-6 with TRBJ2-1; D is ambiguous. V shed 4 bases and J shed 10 bases, with 17 bases lying between them. The CDR3 spans 14 residues. Germline V gene data show CDR1 as SGHVS and CDR2 as FNYEAQ. In nucleotides, the CDR3 is TGTGCCAGCAGCTCTCGATCCCTAGGCAAAGAGCAGTTCTTC. Its translation: CASSSRSLGKEQFF. The full variable domain, rest sourced from reference TRBV7-6 and TRBJ2-1, is GAGVSQSPRYKVTKRGQDVALRCDPISGHVSLYWYRQALGQGPEFLTYFNYEAQQDKSGLPNDRFSAERPEGSISTLTIQRTEQRDSAMYRCASSSRSLGKEQFFGPGTRLTVL.

The chain uses TRBV19 and TRBJ1-5; D is ambiguous. There are 15 residues in the CDR3. With 3 bases removed from V and 0 bases from J, the gap between germline ends came to 9 bases. The germline gives CDR1 LNHDA, CDR2 SQIVND (reference sequence). As DNA, the CDR3 is TGTGCCAGTAGTATTGGTCCCGATAGCAATCAGCCCCAGCATTTT. Translation gives CASSIGPDSNQPQHF.

The gene calls are TRBV28 and TRBJ2-5; 8 bases match TRBD1. The V segment lost 6 bases and the J segment 6 bases; nucleotides outside the gene matches: 18. The CDR3 is 17 amino acids. From germline, CDR1 is MDHEN and CDR2 SYDVKM. As DNA, the CDR3 is TGTGCCAGCAGACTCAACCGGGACAGGCCCCAAGGGAAGACCCAGTACTTC. Its translation is CASRLNRDRPQGKTQYF. Full variable domain (rest looked up from reference TRBV28 and TRBJ2-5): DVKVTQSSRYLVKRTGEKVFLECVQDMDHENMFWYRQDPGLGLRLIYFSYDVKMKEKGDIPEGYSVSREKKERFSLILESASTNQTSMYLCASRLNRDRPQGKTQYFGPGTRLLVL.

The J gene is TRBJ2-2, the V gene TRBV7-9; D perhaps matches TRBD2 (5 bases). The length of the CDR3 is 15 residues. Deletions cut 8 bases from V and 5 bases from J, with 18 bases between. CDR1 is SEHNR and CDR2 is FQNEAQ in the germline V gene (reference sequence). The chain's CDR3 is CASRPSGMGTGELFF. CDR3 sequence (DNA): TGTGCCAGCCGCCCCTCGGGGATGGGTACCGGGGAGCTGTTTTTT.

In this sample, this clonotype turned up once. The chain links TRBV28 to TRBJ2-1; 10 positions match TRBD2. Germline V gene sequence: CDR1 MDHEN, CDR2 SYDVKM. CDR3 length: 16 amino acids. V trimming: 6 bases; J trimming: 0 bases; junction bases outside the gene matches: 5. CDR3 protein: CASRPTSGISYNEQFF. The DNA for the CDR3 is TGTGCCAGCAGACCCACTAGCGGGATCTCCTACAATGAGCAGTTCTTC.

This chain uses TRBV6-5 with TRBJ2-1; 8 positions agree with TRBD1. The ends lost 5 bases at V and 5 bases at J; junction bases unmatched: 14. Germline CDR1 and CDR2: MNHEY and SVGAGI. The CDR3 is 17 residues long. The CDR3: CASSNGQGISYNNEQFF. CDR3 nucleotide sequence: TGTGCCAGCAGTAACGGACAGGGAATCAGCTATAACAATGAGCAGTTCTTC.

The rearrangement links TRBV5-8 to TRBJ2-7; a weak D match, TRBD2 (5 bases). The CDR3 has 12 residues. Germline lookup yields CDR1 SGHTS and CDR2 YDEGEE. The V end was cut by 3 bases, the J end by 6 bases, with 10 bases between. For the CDR3, the DNA is TGTGCCAGCAGCTCACTAGATATCGAGCAGTACTTC. Translation: CASSSLDIEQYF.

This chain uses TRBV10-3 with TRBJ2-3; 8 bases are shared with TRBD2. This CDR3 is 16 amino acids long. J gave up 1 base and V 3 bases, and 6 bases lay outside the gene matches. The germline V gene has CDR1 ENHRY and CDR2 SYGVKD. The CDR3 is CAISEMTSDRTDTQYF. The CDR3 DNA is TGTGCCATCAGTGAAATGACTAGCGATCGCACAGATACGCAGTATTTT.

This clonotype has only a few counts. This rearrangement joins TRBV7-9 to TRBJ1-2, with 7 bases aligning to TRBD1. The trim removed 6 bases at V and 5 bases at J, leaving 6 bases unmatched. Looked up from germline, CDR1 is SEHNR and CDR2 is FQNEAQ (reference sequence). The CDR3 sequence is 13 residues long. CDR3 sequence reads: CASSYRDRYGYTF. The CDR3 coding sequence is TGTGCCAGCAGTTACCGGGACAGATATGGCTACACCTTC.

This chain joins TRBV27 and TRBJ2-7; maybe TRBD1 (7 bases). The CDR3 totals 17 residues. In germline, CDR1 is MNHEY, CDR2 SMNVEV (reference sequence). Deletions cut 2 bases from V and 0 bases from J, with 17 bases between. In DNA form, the CDR3 reads TGTGCCAGCAGTTTACGAGGGAGGACAGGAGTCTCCTACGAGCAGTACTTC. As protein: CASSLRGRTGVSYEQYF.

This clonotype has a single count. The chain uses TRBV19 and TRBJ2-3; either TRBD1 or TRBD2 may fit D (5 bases each). The germline CDR1 and CDR2 sequences are LNHDA and SQIVND (reference sequence). The V gene lost 7 bases and the J gene lost 1 base, with 9 bases spanning the gap. The CDR3 contains 13 residues. The DNA for the CDR3 is TGTGCCAGTAACGGGGCCGGCACAGATACGCAGTATTTT. Amino acid sequence: CASNGAGTDTQYF.

This clonotype was recorded once. The chain couples TRBV14 to TRBJ1-1; a possible D gene is TRBD1 (5 bases). CDR1 SGHDN and CDR2 FVKESK come from the germline V gene. The CDR3 is 13 residues long. The V end was cut by 5 bases, the J end by 3 bases, with 10 bases between. The CDR3 spells CASSSGRYTEAFF. In DNA form, the CDR3 reads TGTGCCAGCAGCTCAGGGAGGTACACTGAAGCTTTCTTT.